The 25 T cell receptor beta chains in this list originate from one sample, sequenced in a study of shared clonotypes between healthy human individuals. Here immunoSEQ multiplex PCR was the method, and the copy in TCRdb shows in-frame clones only, minus some. Among about 980,000 clones listed, 70% to 85% were seen once. Sequencing was performed on memory CD4+ T cells sorted from blood. Indicated subset: CD45RA-negative fraction. These receptor sequences come from a man younger than 35 in good health.

The rearrangement links TRBV5-4 to TRBJ2-1; D gene unclear. The germline V gene has CDR1 SGHNT and CDR2 YYREEE (reference sequence). The CDR3 is 13 amino acids. V was shortened by 3 bases and J by 4 bases, with 8 bases between the two germline ends. The CDR3 coding sequence is TGTGCCAGCAGCTCGCGGAATTACAATGAGCAGTTCTTC. This encodes CASSSRNYNEQFF.

This clone was counted a single time. The chain has TRBV29-1 and TRBJ1-1, with D possibly being TRBD1 (5 bases). Germline lookup yields CDR1 SQVTM and CDR2 ANQGSEA. CDR3 length: 12 residues. V gave up 2 bases and J gave up 5 bases, with 9 bases separating them. CDR3 residues: CSVENGGTEAFF. CDR3 coding DNA: TGCAGCGTTGAAAACGGGGGGACTGAAGCTTTCTTT.

The V and J genes are TRBV30 and TRBJ2-1; TRBD2 matches 7 bases. The V gene end was trimmed by 0 bases and the J gene end by 1 base; junction bases not matched to a gene: 15. Germline V gene data show CDR1 as GTSNPN and CDR2 as SVGIG (reference sequence). The CDR3 consists of 19 residues. The CDR3 loop reads CAWSVGREIKVGSYNEQFF. In DNA, the CDR3 is TGTGCCTGGAGTGTAGGGCGGGAGATCAAGGTAGGATCCTACAATGAGCAGTTCTTC.

The chain recombines TRBV6-6 with TRBJ1-6; a possible D gene is TRBD1 (5 bases). Germline CDR1 reads MNHNY; CDR2 reads SVGAGI (reference sequence). CDR3 length: 16 amino acids. The ends were cut back, 0 bases at V and 7 bases at J, with 13 bases in the middle. For the CDR3, the DNA is TGTGCCAGCAGTTACTCGGCCGGGACGCGGAATTCACCCCTCCACTTT. It translates to CASSYSAGTRNSPLHF.

The CDR3 DNA is TGTGCAAGTCGCTTACTGGGGCGAAGACGCAATTCACCCCTCCACTTT. It codes for CASRLLGRRRNSPLHF. This rearrangement joins TRBV12-2 to TRBJ1-6; the table assigns TRBD1, which was not confirmed against the DNA. TRBV12-2 is a recognized pseudogene. The CDR3 has 16 residues.

The table lists this clone with a count of one. The rearrangement joins TRBV30 to TRBJ2-7, with 8 bases lining up with TRBD1. Germline assignment: CDR1 GTSNPN and CDR2 SVGIG (reference sequence). Trimming cost V 3 bases and J 4 bases; bases outside gene matches: 5. This CDR3 spans 13 amino acids. The CDR3 nucleotides read TGTGCCTGGAGGCCGGGACAGGCATACGAGCAGTACTTC. This sequence encodes CAWRPGQAYEQYF. Combining the CDR3 with reference TRBV30 and TRBJ2-7 gives the whole variable domain SQTIHQWPATLVQPVGSPLSLECTVEGTSNPNLYWYRQAAGRGLQLLFYSVGIGQISSEVPQNLSASRPQDRQFILSSKKLLLSDSGFYLCAWRPGQAYEQYFGPGTRLTVT.

There are a few counts of this clone. The rearrangement uses TRBV9 and TRBJ1-2; D is undetermined. V dropped 0 bases and J dropped 2 bases, with 8 bases sitting between them. Germline CDR1 is SGDLS and CDR2 is YYNGEE. The CDR3 extends over 14 amino acids. The chain's CDR3 is CASSVALKNYGYTF. The DNA of the CDR3 is TGTGCCAGCAGCGTAGCTTTGAAGAACTATGGCTACACCTTC.

The chain recombines TRBV5-6 with TRBJ1-1, with 7 bases identical to TRBD1. The CDR3 contains 14 residues. Germline V gives CDR1 SGHDT, CDR2 YYEEEE. The trim removed 4 bases at V and 0 bases at J, leaving 3 bases unmatched. The CDR3 loop is CASSVDRMNTEAFF. For the CDR3, the DNA is TGTGCCAGCAGCGTGGACAGGATGAACACTGAAGCTTTCTTT.

The CDR3: CASSFHDTEAFF. DNA of the CDR3: TGTGCCAGCAGTTTTCACGACACTGAAGCTTTCTTT. The chain carries TRBV27 and TRBJ1-1; the D is unclear. V shed 3 bases and J shed 3 bases, with 5 bases lying between them. This CDR3 has 12 residues. CDR1 and CDR2 from the germline V gene are MNHEY and SMNVEV (reference sequence).

This chain links TRBV7-9 with TRBJ2-3, with 7 bases lining up with TRBD1. Germline CDR1 reads SEHNR; CDR2 reads FQNEAQ (reference sequence). The CDR3 covers 17 residues. The V segment lost 3 bases and the J segment 3 bases; nucleotides outside the gene matches: 12. The CDR3 region has the DNA TGTGCCAGCAGCTTCAGCCGTGGGACAGCGTTTACAGATACGCAGTATTTT. Translation gives CASSFSRGTAFTDTQYF.

The chain combines TRBV11-3 with TRBJ2-1; D perhaps matches TRBD1 (6 bases). This CDR3 has 14 amino acids. V dropped 5 bases and J dropped 7 bases, with 15 bases sitting between them. Germline V gene lookup returns CDR1 SGHNT and CDR2 YENEEA. The CDR3: CASSPGQRLNEQFF. DNA of the CDR3: TGTGCCAGCAGCCCAGGACAGAGGTTGAATGAGCAGTTCTTC.

This clone has a count of ten or more. This rearrangement joins TRBV28 to TRBJ2-5; tentative D call: TRBD1 (6 bases). CDR1 and CDR2 from the germline V gene are MDHEN and SYDVKM. Trimming cost V 4 bases and J 5 bases, with 20 bases left between them. CDR3 length equals 16 residues. CDR3 residues: CASSSTQTGFRETQYF. CDR3 DNA sequence: TGTGCCAGCAGTTCCACACAAACAGGGTTCAGGGAGACCCAGTACTTC.

The chain is built from TRBV28 and TRBJ1-5; 7 bases map to TRBD1. CDR3 length: 16 residues. Unmatched junction bases numbered 10, after V lost 5 bases and J lost 3 bases. Germline V gene sequence: CDR1 MDHEN, CDR2 SYDVKM. CDR3 nucleotide sequence: TGTGCCAGCAGTATTGCAGGGACAGTAAACAATCAGCCCCAGCATTTT. This sequence encodes CASSIAGTVNNQPQHF.

The V gene is TRBV27, the J gene TRBJ1-5; D unclear. V shed 2 bases and J shed 4 bases, with 6 bases lying between them. The V gene's germline CDR1 is MNHEY and CDR2 SMNVEV (reference sequence). The CDR3 sequence is 13 residues long. CDR3: CASSLSSNQPQHF. In DNA, the CDR3 is TGTGCCAGCAGTTTAAGTAGTAATCAGCCCCAGCATTTT.

The V gene is TRBV7-6, the J gene TRBJ2-2; 13 bases align to TRBD2. V gave up 5 bases and J gave up 3 bases; unmatched junction bases: 12. The CDR3 contains 19 residues. Germline CDR1 and CDR2: SGHVS and FNYEAQ. The CDR3 DNA reads as TGTGCCAGCAGCCAGCGCACTAGCGGGGGGGCAGGTGACACCGGGGAGCTGTTTTTT. Residues: CASSQRTSGGAGDTGELFF.

J is TRBJ1-1 and V is TRBV7-6; TRBD1 agrees at 7 bases. The germline CDR1 and CDR2 sequences are SGHVS and FNYEAQ. The CDR3 has 15 amino acids. With V trimmed by 5 bases and J by 0 bases, 6 bases remained unmatched. CDR3 nucleotide sequence: TGTGCCAGCAGCCCCCGACAGGGTATGAACACTGAAGCTTTCTTT. It encodes CASSPRQGMNTEAFF.

J is TRBJ1-5 and V is TRBV4-3; possibly TRBD1 for D (5 bases). This CDR3 region has 14 residues. CDR1 is LGHNA and CDR2 is YSLEER in the germline V gene. Trimming pared 1 base from V and 3 bases from J, leaving 7 bases between. Here the CDR3 DNA reads TGCGCCAGCAGCCAAGGGGACCCCAATCAGCCCCAGCATTTT. It encodes CASSQGDPNQPQHF.

Note on this clone: Other DNA variants within this sample encode the same CDR3. The V gene is TRBV10-1, the J gene TRBJ2-3; D remains ambiguous. The CDR3 is 12 amino acids. The germline V gene encodes CDR1 WNHNN and CDR2 SYGVQD (reference sequence). V was trimmed by 3 bases and J by 0 bases, leaving 1 base between them. In DNA form, the CDR3 reads TGCGCCAGCAGTGACAGCACAGATACGCAGTATTTT. This sequence encodes CASSDSTDTQYF.

This clone has a handful of counts. This sequence joins TRBV10-3 and TRBJ1-6; no reliable D call. This CDR3 contains 15 residues. Germline-derived CDR1 and CDR2 are ENHRY and SYGVKD. Trimming took 0 bases from V and 5 from J, leaving 8 bases between them. The chain's CDR3 is CAISESLRNNSPLHF. The DNA of the CDR3 is TGTGCCATCAGTGAGTCGCTCAGGAATAATTCACCCCTCCACTTT.

The CDR3 is CAISDLRPGGNSPLHF. The DNA for the CDR3 is TGTGCCATCAGTGACCTACGACCAGGGGGGAATTCACCCCTCCACTTT. The chain recombines TRBV10-3 with TRBJ1-6, with 7 bases aligning to TRBD1. Germline V gene lookup returns CDR1 ENHRY and CDR2 SYGVKD. J was trimmed by 7 bases and V by 3 bases; bases with no gene match: 9. CDR3 size: 16 residues.

This clone appeared a few times. The rearrangement links TRBV18 to TRBJ2-7, with 9 bases lining up with TRBD1. The CDR3 is made up of 15 amino acids. CDR1 is KGHSH and CDR2 is LQKENI in the germline V gene. Trimming cost V 4 bases and J 7 bases; bases outside gene matches: 11. CDR3 DNA: TGTGCCAGCTCACGGTCCGGGACAGGGTATGTAGAGCAGTACTTC. Its protein is CASSRSGTGYVEQYF. The full variable domain, with the rest looked up from reference TRBV18 and TRBJ2-7, is NAGVMQNPRHLVRRRGQEARLRCSPMKGHSHVYWYRQLPEEGLKFMVYLQKENIIDESGMPKERFSAEFPKEGPSILRIQQVVRGDSAAYFCASSRSGTGYVEQYFGPGTRLTVT.

The rearrangement uses TRBV5-6 and TRBJ2-7; 8 bases agree with TRBD2. The germline V gene has CDR1 SGHDT and CDR2 YYEEEE. The CDR3 contains 15 residues. V shed 6 bases, J shed 4 bases, and the junction held 12 bases outside the gene matches. The CDR3, as DNA: TGTGCCAGCATATTGGTTCGGGGGGGATCGTACGAGCAGTACTTC. Protein: CASILVRGGSYEQYF.

This clone was seen only a few times. The chain joins TRBV25-1 to TRBJ1-3; 11 bases match TRBD1. The germline CDR1 and CDR2 sequences are MGHDK and SYGVNS. V dropped 7 bases and J dropped 0; count of bases not matched to a gene: 11. This CDR3 is built from 18 residues. CDR3 sequence reads: CASTGTGGPLSSGNTIYF. The DNA for the CDR3 is TGTGCCAGCACCGGGACAGGGGGTCCTTTGAGCTCTGGAAACACCATATATTTT. The full variable domain, with the rest looked up from reference TRBV25-1 and TRBJ1-3, is EADIYQTPRYLVIGTGKKITLECSQTMGHDKMYWYQQDPGMELHLIHYSYGVNSTEKGDLSSESTVSRIRTEHFPLTLESARPSHTSQYLCASTGTGGPLSSGNTIYFGEGSWLTVV.

Note on this clone: The same CDR3 also results from other DNA sequences found in this sample. The chain is built from TRBV28 and TRBJ2-3, with D unclear. This CDR3 region has 12 residues. V shed 7 bases and J shed 0 bases, with 5 bases lying between them. Germline V gene lookup returns CDR1 MDHEN and CDR2 SYDVKM. CDR3: CASTTSTDTQYF. CDR3 in DNA: TGTGCCAGCACAACTAGCACAGATACGCAGTATTTT. The full variable domain, in which reference TRBV28 and TRBJ2-3 provide the parts outside the CDR3, is DVKVTQSSRYLVKRTGEKVFLECVQDMDHENMFWYRQDPGLGLRLIYFSYDVKMKEKGDIPEGYSVSREKKERFSLILESASTNQTSMYLCASTTSTDTQYFGPGTRLTVL.

The V gene is TRBV30, the J gene TRBJ1-5, with 7 bases lining up with TRBD1. Germline trimming cut 5 bases from V and 5 bases from J; bases unmatched to any gene: 3. From germline, CDR1 is GTSNPN and CDR2 SVGIG (reference sequence). CDR3 length: 12 amino acids. The chain's CDR3 is CAWRQGDQPQHF. The CDR3 DNA is TGTGCCTGGCGACAGGGAGATCAGCCCCAGCATTTT.